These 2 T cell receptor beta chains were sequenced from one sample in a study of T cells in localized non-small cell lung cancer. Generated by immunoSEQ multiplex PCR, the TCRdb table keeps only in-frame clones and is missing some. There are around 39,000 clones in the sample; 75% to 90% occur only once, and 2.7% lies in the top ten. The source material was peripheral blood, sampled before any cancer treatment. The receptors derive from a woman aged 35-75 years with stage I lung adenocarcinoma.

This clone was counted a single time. CDR3 nucleotide sequence: TGTGCCAGCTCACCCAGGGACAGGGGATCCGCGGCCTACGAGCAGTACTTC. Residues: CASSPRDRGSAAYEQYF. This sequence joins TRBV18 and TRBJ2-7, with TRBD1 matching 10 bases. This CDR3 region has 17 residues. From germline, CDR1 is KGHSH and CDR2 LQKENI. The junction had 10 bases not matched to a gene; V was cut back by 3 bases and J by 2 bases.

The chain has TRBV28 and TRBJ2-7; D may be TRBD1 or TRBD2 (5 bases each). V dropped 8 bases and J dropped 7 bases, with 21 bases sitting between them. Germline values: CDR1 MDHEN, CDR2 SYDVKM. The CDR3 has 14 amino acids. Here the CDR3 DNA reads TGTGCCAGCCTCGGTTCCGGGACCGTGTATGAGCAGTACTTC. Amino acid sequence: CASLGSGTVYEQYF.